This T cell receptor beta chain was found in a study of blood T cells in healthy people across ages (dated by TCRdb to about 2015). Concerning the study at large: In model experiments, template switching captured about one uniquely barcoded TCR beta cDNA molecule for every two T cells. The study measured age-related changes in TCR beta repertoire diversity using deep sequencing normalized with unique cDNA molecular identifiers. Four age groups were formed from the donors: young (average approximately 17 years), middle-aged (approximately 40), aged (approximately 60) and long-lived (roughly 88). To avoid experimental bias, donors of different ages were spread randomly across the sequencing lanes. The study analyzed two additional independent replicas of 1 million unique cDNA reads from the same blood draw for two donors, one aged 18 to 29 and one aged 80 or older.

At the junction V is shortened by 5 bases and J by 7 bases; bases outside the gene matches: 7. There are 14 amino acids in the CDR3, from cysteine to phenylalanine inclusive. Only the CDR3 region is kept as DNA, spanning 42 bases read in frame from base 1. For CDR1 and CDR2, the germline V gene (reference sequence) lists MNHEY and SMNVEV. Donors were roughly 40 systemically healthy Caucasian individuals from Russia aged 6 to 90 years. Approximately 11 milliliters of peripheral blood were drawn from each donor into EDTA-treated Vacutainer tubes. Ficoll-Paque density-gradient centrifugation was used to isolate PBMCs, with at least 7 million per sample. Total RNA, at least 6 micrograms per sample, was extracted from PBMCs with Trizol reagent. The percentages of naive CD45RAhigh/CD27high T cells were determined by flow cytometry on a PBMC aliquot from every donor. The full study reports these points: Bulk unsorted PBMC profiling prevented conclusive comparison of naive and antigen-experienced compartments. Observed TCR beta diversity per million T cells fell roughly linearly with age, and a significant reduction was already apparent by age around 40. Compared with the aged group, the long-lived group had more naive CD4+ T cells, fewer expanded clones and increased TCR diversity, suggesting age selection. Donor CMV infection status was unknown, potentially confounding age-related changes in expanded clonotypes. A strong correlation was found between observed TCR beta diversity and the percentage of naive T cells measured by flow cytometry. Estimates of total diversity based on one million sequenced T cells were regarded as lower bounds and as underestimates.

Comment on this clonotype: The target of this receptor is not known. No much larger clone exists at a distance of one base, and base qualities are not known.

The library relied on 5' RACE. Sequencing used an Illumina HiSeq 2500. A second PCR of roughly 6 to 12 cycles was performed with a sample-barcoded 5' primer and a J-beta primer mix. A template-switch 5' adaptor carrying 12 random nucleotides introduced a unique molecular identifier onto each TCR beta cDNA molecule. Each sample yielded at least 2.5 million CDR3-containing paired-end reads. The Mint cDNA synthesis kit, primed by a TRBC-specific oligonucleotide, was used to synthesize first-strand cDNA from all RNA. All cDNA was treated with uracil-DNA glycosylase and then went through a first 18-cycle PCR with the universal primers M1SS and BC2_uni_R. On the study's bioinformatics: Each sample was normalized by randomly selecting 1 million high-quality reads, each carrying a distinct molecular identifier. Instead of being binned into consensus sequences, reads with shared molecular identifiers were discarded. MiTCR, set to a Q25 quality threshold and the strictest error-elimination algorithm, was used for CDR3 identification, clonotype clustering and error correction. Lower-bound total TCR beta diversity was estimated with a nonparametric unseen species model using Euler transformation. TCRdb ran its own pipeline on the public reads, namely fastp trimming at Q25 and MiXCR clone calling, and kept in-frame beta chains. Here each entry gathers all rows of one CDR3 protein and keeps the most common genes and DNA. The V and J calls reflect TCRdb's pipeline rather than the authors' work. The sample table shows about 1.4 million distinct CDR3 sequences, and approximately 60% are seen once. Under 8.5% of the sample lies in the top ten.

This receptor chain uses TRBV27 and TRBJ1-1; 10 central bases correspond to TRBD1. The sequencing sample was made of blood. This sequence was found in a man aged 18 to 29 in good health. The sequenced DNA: TGTGCCAGCAGTCTCATCGGGACAGGGGTTGAAGCTTTCTTT. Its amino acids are CASSLIGTGVEAFF.